A single sample gave rise to the 18 T cell receptor beta chains below, sequenced in a study of OX40 agonist ivuxolimab in advanced cancers. TCRdb keeps only in-frame clones here, not all; method: immunoSEQ multiplex PCR. The sample lists about 120,000 clones, about 94% occurring once. Sequenced material: CD4+ or CD8+ T cells sorted from blood, taken in a trial of the OX40 agonist ivuxolimab. Every receptor here comes from an adult with an advanced solid tumor such as melanoma, head and neck, liver or kidney cancer.

This clone was seen once. The genes are TRBV28 and TRBJ2-3, with a possible D match to TRBD1 (7 bases). V gave up 7 bases and J gave up 7 bases, with 21 bases separating them. Germline CDR1 and CDR2: MDHEN and SYDVKM. The CDR3 contains 15 residues. This chain's CDR3 is CASTLTGGGDYTQYF. CDR3 DNA: TGTGCCAGCACCTTAACAGGAGGGGGCGATTATACGCAGTATTTT. Full variable domain (rest looked up from reference TRBV28 and TRBJ2-3): DVKVTQSSRYLVKRTGEKVFLECVQDMDHENMFWYRQDPGLGLRLIYFSYDVKMKEKGDIPEGYSVSREKKERFSLILESASTNQTSMYLCASTLTGGGDYTQYFGPGTRLTVL.

The sample holds one count of this clone. This chain connects TRBV6-1 to TRBJ2-7; 7 nucleotides align to TRBD1. CDR1 and CDR2 from the germline V gene are MNHNS and SASEGT. The V and J ends lost 5 bases and 4 bases, in that order; junction bases with no gene match: 11. The CDR3 spans 15 residues. CDR3 coding DNA: TGTGCCAGCAGTCGTTTGGGGCAGGGGGATTACGAGCAGTACTTC. Amino acids: CASSRLGQGDYEQYF.

This rearrangement joins TRBV9 to TRBJ1-1; 11 bases are a match to TRBD1. J gave up 0 bases and V 3 bases, and 10 bases lay outside the gene matches. This CDR3 comprises 18 residues. Germline V gene lookup returns CDR1 SGDLS and CDR2 YYNGEE. This chain's CDR3 is CASSARTGGALMNTEAFF. The CDR3 coding sequence is TGTGCCAGCAGCGCCCGGACAGGGGGCGCCCTAATGAACACTGAAGCTTTCTTT.

The J gene is TRBJ2-5, the V gene TRBV6-1; D may correspond to TRBD1 or TRBD2 (5 bases each). CDR3 length: 14 amino acids. The germline V gene has CDR1 MNHNS and CDR2 SASEGT. The V and J ends lost 1 base and 1 base respectively, with 7 bases between them. The DNA of the CDR3 is TGTGCCAGCAGTGAAGGGGGACCCCAAGAGACCCAGTACTTC. Its translation: CASSEGGPQETQYF.

Only one count was recorded for this clone. The V call is TRBV19, the J call TRBJ2-7, with 10 bases lining up with TRBD1. The trim removed 3 bases at V and 4 bases at J, leaving 9 bases unmatched. Per the germline V gene, CDR1 is LNHDA and CDR2 is SQIVND (reference sequence). CDR3 length: 16 residues. The CDR3 region has the DNA TGTGCCAGTAGTATTAGGGCCGGGACAGGGGCTTACGAGCAGTACTTC. Protein: CASSIRAGTGAYEQYF.

J is TRBJ2-1 and V is TRBV11-2, with TRBD2 identical over 11 bases. V shed 4 bases, J shed 6 bases, and the junction held 8 bases outside the gene matches. Germline V lookup: CDR1 SGHAT, CDR2 FQNNGV. This CDR3 comprises 16 residues. CDR3 region: CASSSQLGLAGNEQFF. The DNA of the CDR3 is TGTGCCAGCAGCTCCCAGCTAGGACTAGCGGGCAATGAGCAGTTCTTC.

The chain recombines TRBV9 with TRBJ1-2; D not resolved. The CDR3 has 14 amino acids. The V gene's germline CDR1 is SGDLS and CDR2 YYNGEE. Deletions cut 1 base from V and 7 bases from J, with 14 bases between. CDR3 loop: CASSVRDGLGGYTF. CDR3 DNA sequence: TGTGCCAGCAGCGTACGCGACGGCCTGGGTGGCTACACCTTC.

The gene calls are TRBV6-1 and TRBJ2-7; TRBD2 matches 9 bases. The CDR3 covers 14 residues. V was clipped by 4 bases and J by 7 bases; unmatched bases: 8. From germline, CDR1 is MNHNS and CDR2 SASEGT. The CDR3 is CASSGGRGISEQYF. For the CDR3, the DNA is TGTGCCAGCAGTGGCGGGAGGGGCATCAGTGAGCAGTACTTC.

The rearrangement links TRBV20-1 to TRBJ2-7, with D unclear. Trimming cost V 5 bases and J 3 bases, with 5 bases left between them. Germline assignment: CDR1 DFQATT and CDR2 SNEGSKA (reference sequence). This CDR3 comprises 10 residues. CDR3 residues: CSARNYEQYF. DNA of the CDR3: TGCAGTGCTCGGAACTACGAGCAGTACTTC.

The chain links TRBV7-3 to TRBJ2-3, with a weak D call TRBD2 (5 bases). This CDR3 has 12 residues. V lost 3 bases, J lost 10 bases, and 11 bases lay in between. Per germline, CDR1 SGHTA and CDR2 FQGTGA. Written as DNA, the CDR3 is TGTGCCAGCAGCTTGGGTGGAGGTGCGCAGTATTTT. Its translation is CASSLGGGAQYF.

This clone was seen a handful of times. V gene TRBV30 combines with J gene TRBJ2-7; D gene unclear. V was trimmed by 4 bases and J by 5 bases, leaving 0 bases between them. Germline V gene sequence: CDR1 GTSNPN, CDR2 SVGIG (reference sequence). The CDR3 is 8 amino acids. Here the CDR3 reads CAWNEQYF. In DNA, the CDR3 is TGTGCCTGGAACGAGCAGTACTTC.

The chain joins TRBV9 to TRBJ2-5; D is unresolved. Germline lookup yields CDR1 SGDLS and CDR2 YYNGEE. Trimming stripped 0 bases from V and 5 bases from J, with 11 bases between. The CDR3 is 14 amino acids. CDR3 residues: CASSVAQGFETQYF. Written as DNA, the CDR3 is TGTGCCAGCAGCGTAGCTCAAGGGTTTGAGACCCAGTACTTC.

Details on this clone: Other DNA sequences in the sample encode the same CDR3. The genes are TRBV5-1 and TRBJ1-4; D unclear. This CDR3 is 14 amino acids long. V lost 1 base to trimming and J lost 1 base, with 5 bases between them. The germline gives CDR1 SGHRS, CDR2 YFSETQ. The CDR3 sequence: CASSLLGTNEKLFF. CDR3 coding DNA: TGCGCCAGCAGCTTGCTGGGAACTAATGAAAAACTGTTTTTT.

In nucleotides, the CDR3 is TGTGCCAGCAGCGCGCTGACTGCGGCAGATACGCAGTATTTT. Its protein is CASSALTAADTQYF. This sequence joins TRBV7-9 and TRBJ2-3; D gene ambiguous. Trimming left V 5 bases short and J 4 bases short, with 13 bases between. The length of the CDR3 is 14 residues. Germline V CDR1 and CDR2: SEHNR, FQNEAQ (reference sequence).

The chain joins TRBV5-1 to TRBJ2-5; TRBD1 matches at 8 bases. This CDR3 region has 15 residues. V dropped 2 bases and J dropped 2; count of bases not matched to a gene: 5. The germline V gene encodes CDR1 SGHRS and CDR2 YFSETQ. The CDR3 DNA is TGCGCCAGCAGCTTATACAGGGGGGATCAAGAGACCCAGTACTTC. This codes for CASSLYRGDQETQYF.

The chain recombines TRBV7-2 with TRBJ2-2; tentatively, D is TRBD2 (6 bases). Looked up from germline, CDR1 is SGHTA and CDR2 is FQGNSA. Deletions cut 4 bases from V and 4 bases from J, with 13 bases between. This CDR3 is 15 amino acids long. The CDR3 DNA reads TGTGCCAGCAGCTCAGGACTCGGGGGCACCGGGGAGCTGTTTTTT. This gives the protein CASSSGLGGTGELFF.

The V gene is TRBV7-2, the J gene TRBJ2-2, with TRBD1 matching over 7 bases. The germline V gene encodes CDR1 SGHTA and CDR2 FQGNSA. Trimming removed 6 bases from V and 5 bases from J; junction bases left unmatched: 9. This CDR3 is 15 amino acids long. The CDR3, as DNA: TGTGCCAGCAGTTTCGGGGACAGACGGACCGGGGAGCTGTTTTTT. It yields the protein CASSFGDRRTGELFF. The variable domain in full, completed from reference TRBV7-2 and TRBJ2-2, reads GAGVSQSPSNKVTEKGKDVELRCDPISGHTALYWYRQSLGQGLEFLIYFQGNSAPDKSGLPSDRFSAERTGGSVSTLTIQRTQQEDSAVYLCASSFGDRRTGELFFGEGSRLTVL.

This chain joins TRBV10-1 and TRBJ2-3; no clear D gene. CDR3 length equals 15 residues. Germline CDR1 WNHNN, CDR2 SYGVQD (reference sequence). The V end lost 2 bases, the J end lost 3 bases, and 12 bases lay between the germline ends. CDR3 loop: CASSEGPGATDTQYF. The CDR3 DNA follows: TGCGCCAGCAGTGAGGGCCCGGGTGCAACAGATACGCAGTATTTT.